The rows below give T cell receptor beta chains drawn from one sample of a study of response to subunit inactivated influenza vaccine. One entry per CDR3 protein results from TCRdb running MiXCR on the RT-PCR reads. Of about 540,000 distinct CDR3 sequences listed, roughly a quarter are singletons. A further study also used this sample, focusing on T cells expressing NK-cell markers.

Specimen: CD4+ T cells sorted from PBMCs, collected about 11 days after vaccination. These receptors all stem from a man between 50 and 59 years old who received an inactivated influenza vaccine. CDR3s include the opening cysteine and the closing phenylalanine or tryptophan. The D gene is left open where the match is weak. Where a row states a size, it is once, few, many or the class of an expanded clone; other rows omit it.

size: -; J: TRBJ1-6; length: 18; V: TRBV3-1; D: TRBD1; DNA: TGTGCCAGCAGCCAAGGCGCAGGGGGTGGATCCTATAATTCACCCCTCCACTTT; CDR3: CASSQGAGGGSYNSPLHF
size: few; J: TRBJ2-3; length: 15; V: TRBV4-3; D: -; DNA: TGCGCCAGCAGCCAAGATTATGGAACTACAGATACGCAGTATTTT; CDR3: CASSQDYGTTDTQYF
size: few; J: TRBJ2-7; length: 14; V: TRBV7-2; D: -; DNA: TGTGCCAGCAGCTACGGGACTGCTGGCTACGAGCAGTACTTC; CDR3: CASSYGTAGYEQYF
size: once; J: TRBJ2-5; length: 16; V: TRBV6-2/TRBV6-3; D: TRBD2; DNA: TGTGCCACCAACCCGTGGGGTAGCGGGGATTCTGAGACCCAGTACTTC; CDR3: CATNPWGSGDSETQYF
size: few; J: TRBJ2-2; length: 16; V: TRBV5-1; D: TRBD2; DNA: TGCGCCAGCAGCTGGCCTAGCGGGGTGTACACCGGGGAGCTGTTTTTT; CDR3: CASSWPSGVYTGELFF
size: many; J: TRBJ2-7; length: 15; V: TRBV12-3/TRBV12-4; D: -; DNA: TGTGCCAGCAGTTTAGTCGGTCGGGGGAAGGGCGAGCAGTACTTC; CDR3: CASSLVGRGKGEQYF
size: few; J: TRBJ2-7; length: 14; V: TRBV12-3/TRBV12-4; D: TRBD1; DNA: TGTGCCAGCAGACCCACAGGGGGAGGCTACGAGCAGTACTTC; CDR3: CASRPTGGGYEQYF
size: few; J: TRBJ2-3; length: 19; V: TRBV14; D: -; DNA: TGTGCCAGCAGCCAAGCGTGGAGGGCGAGCGGACCTGAAGCAGATACGCAGTATTTT; CDR3: CASSQAWRASGPEADTQYF
size: many; J: TRBJ1-2; length: 12; V: TRBV19; D: -; DNA: TGTGCCAGTGGACAGTACAACTATGGCTACACCTTC; CDR3: CASGQYNYGYTF
size: -; J: TRBJ1-2; length: 13; V: TRBV12-3/TRBV12-4; D: -; DNA: TGTGCCAGCAGTTTCAAGGGCTACTATGGCTACACCTTC; CDR3: CASSFKGYYGYTF
size: -; J: TRBJ2-7; length: 12; V: TRBV5-1; D: -; DNA: TGCGCCAGCAGATCAGGACTAAACGAGCAGTACTTC; CDR3: CASRSGLNEQYF
size: -; J: TRBJ2-2; length: 18; V: TRBV3-1; D: -; DNA: TGTGCCAGCAGCCCCTACCGCTCGGGACTGCAGAACACCGGGGAGCTGTTTTTT; CDR3: CASSPYRSGLQNTGELFF
size: -; J: TRBJ1-1; length: 14; V: TRBV10-3; D: TRBD1; DNA: TGTGCCATCAGTGAGGGGACAGGGATCACTGAAGCTTTCTTT; CDR3: CAISEGTGITEAFF
size: -; J: TRBJ2-2; length: 15; V: TRBV12-3/TRBV12-4; D: -; DNA: TGTGCCAGCAGTTTGGGCAGATTGGGGGCAGGGGAGCTGTTTTTT; CDR3: CASSLGRLGAGELFF
size: -; J: TRBJ1-1; length: 13; V: TRBV3-1; D: -; DNA: TGTGCCAGCAGCCAGCGAGTCGGGGCTGAAGCTTTCTTT; CDR3: CASSQRVGAEAFF
size: -; J: TRBJ1-5; length: 15; V: TRBV6-5; D: -; DNA: TGTGCCAGCAGTTTGGGGGCAGTGAGCAATCAGCCCCAGCATTTT; CDR3: CASSLGAVSNQPQHF
size: -; J: TRBJ2-7; length: 13; V: TRBV18; D: -; DNA: TGTGCCAGCTCAATCGGGGCGGGCTACGAGCAGTACTTC; CDR3: CASSIGAGYEQYF
size: -; J: TRBJ2-2; length: 13; V: TRBV27; D: TRBD2; DNA: TGTGCCAGCAGCCCCTTAGCGGGTGGGGAGCTGTTTTTT; CDR3: CASSPLAGGELFF
size: few; J: TRBJ2-7; length: 16; V: TRBV11-2; D: -; DNA: TGTGCCAGCAGCTTAGATTGGGAACAGGGAGAATATAAGCAGTACTTC; CDR3: CASSLDWEQGEYKQYF
size: few; J: TRBJ2-1; length: 11; V: TRBV12-3/TRBV12-4; D: TRBD1; DNA: TGTGCCAGCAGTTCAAGACAGGGATTGTTCTTC; CDR3: CASSSRQGLFF
size: few; J: TRBJ1-2; length: 15; V: TRBV24-1; D: -; DNA: TGTGCCACCAGTGATTCGTGGGACACAAACTATGGCTACACCTTC; CDR3: CATSDSWDTNYGYTF
size: few; J: TRBJ2-1; length: 15; V: TRBV11-3; D: -; DNA: TGTGCCAGCAGCTTAGGGACGGGAGCGCGAAATGAGCAGTTCTTC; CDR3: CASSLGTGARNEQFF
size: -; J: TRBJ1-5; length: 16; V: TRBV4-2; D: -; DNA: TGTGCCAGCAGCCAAGACGGCGGCAGGGCGAATCAGCCCCAGCATTTT; CDR3: CASSQDGGRANQPQHF
size: few; J: TRBJ2-2; length: 15; V: TRBV9; D: -; DNA: TGTGCCAGCAGCGTAGCGGCCAGGAACACCGGGGAGCTGTTTTTT; CDR3: CASSVAARNTGELFF
size: few; J: TRBJ2-7; length: 16; V: TRBV5-1; D: -; DNA: TGCGCCAGCAGCTTGGGTAGACAGTCCCCGGGGTCAGAGCAGTACTTC; CDR3: CASSLGRQSPGSEQYF
size: many; J: TRBJ2-1; length: 20; V: TRBV5-1; D: TRBD1; DNA: TGCGCCAGCAGCTACCGGGACAGGGAAGTTTGGGGGAACCCCTACAATGAGCAGTTCTTC; CDR3: CASSYRDREVWGNPYNEQFF
size: -; J: TRBJ2-1; length: 15; V: TRBV20-1; D: -; DNA: TGCAGTGCTAGAGCCGCCGGGGCCTCCACCGGTGAGCAGTTCTTC; CDR3: CSARAAGASTGEQFF
size: -; J: TRBJ2-2; length: 16; V: TRBV24-1; D: TRBD1; DNA: TGTGCCACCAGTGACTCTGGACAGGGGAACACCGGGGAGCTGTTTTTT; CDR3: CATSDSGQGNTGELFF